The clone carrying this T cell receptor (beta chain) was seen ten or more times. Its specificity is unknown. TCRdb called the RACE reads again in MiXCR, with one record for every CDR3 protein. The sample records approximately 110,000 distinct CDR3 sequences, approximately 8.8% being singletons. These data are taken from a study of human T cells and chemical hapten exposure. General study points: Healthy individuals' immune responses may differ from those of donors, who had alopecia.

Time point denoted: patch test 2, 6 weeks after DPC sensitization. The sample's treatment: therapeutic diphenylcyclopropenone sensitization with weekly scalp DPC. Trimming shortened V by 1 base and J by 4 bases, and 10 bases separated the two germline ends. Germline lookup yields CDR1 LGHDT and CDR2 YNNKEL (reference sequence). The CDR3 totals 14 residues. The TCR was taken from a woman aged 40 to 49 with alopecia areata. Some clones in this sample may be carry-over from other donors' samples. The material was whole blood, obtained in connection with sensitization to the hapten diphenylcyclopropenone (DPC). The chain combines TRBV3-1 with TRBJ1-2; unclear D gene. The CDR3 DNA follows: TGTGCCAGCAGCCAAGTTCCGGGCACCTATGGCTACACCTTC. It encodes CASSQVPGTYGYTF.